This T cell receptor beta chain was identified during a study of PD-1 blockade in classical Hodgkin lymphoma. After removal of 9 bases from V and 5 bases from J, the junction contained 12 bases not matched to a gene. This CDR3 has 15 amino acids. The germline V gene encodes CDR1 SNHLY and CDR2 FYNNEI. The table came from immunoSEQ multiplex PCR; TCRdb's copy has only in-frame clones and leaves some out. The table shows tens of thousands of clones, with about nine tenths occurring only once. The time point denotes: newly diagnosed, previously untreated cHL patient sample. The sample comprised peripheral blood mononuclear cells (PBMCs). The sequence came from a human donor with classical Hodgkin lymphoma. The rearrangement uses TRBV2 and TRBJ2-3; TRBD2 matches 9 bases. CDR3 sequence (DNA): TGTGCCAGTAACTCGCGGGAGGGCCCTCAAGATACGCAGTATTTT. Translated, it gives CASNSREGPQDTQYF.